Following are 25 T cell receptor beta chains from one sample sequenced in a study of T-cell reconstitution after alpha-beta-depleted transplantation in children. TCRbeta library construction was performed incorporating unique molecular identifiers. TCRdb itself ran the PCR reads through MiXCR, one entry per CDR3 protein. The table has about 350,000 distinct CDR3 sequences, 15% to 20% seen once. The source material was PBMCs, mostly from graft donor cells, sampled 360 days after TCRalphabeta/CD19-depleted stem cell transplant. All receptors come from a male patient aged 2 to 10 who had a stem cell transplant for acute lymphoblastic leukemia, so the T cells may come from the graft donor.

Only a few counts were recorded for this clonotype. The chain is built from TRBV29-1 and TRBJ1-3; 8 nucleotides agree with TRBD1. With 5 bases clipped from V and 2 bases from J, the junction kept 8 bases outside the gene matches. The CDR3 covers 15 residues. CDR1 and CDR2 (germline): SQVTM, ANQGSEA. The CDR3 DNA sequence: TGCAGCGTTACACCCAAGACAGGGGCTGGAAACACCATATATTTT. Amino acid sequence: CSVTPKTGAGNTIYF.

The CDR3, as DNA: TGTGCCACCAGTGACAGGACGACGACCAATGAGCAGTTCTTC. Its translation: CATSDRTTTNEQFF. This chain uses TRBV24-1 with TRBJ2-1; no firm D call. There are 14 residues in the CDR3. Per the germline V gene, CDR1 is KGHDR and CDR2 is SFDVKD. V gave up 4 bases and J gave up 6 bases, with 12 bases separating them.

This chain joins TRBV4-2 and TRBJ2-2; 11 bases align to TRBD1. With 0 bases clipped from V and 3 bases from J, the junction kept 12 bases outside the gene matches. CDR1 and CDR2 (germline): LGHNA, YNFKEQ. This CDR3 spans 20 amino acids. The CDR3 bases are TGTGCCAGCAGCCAAGATGAGGGGACAGGGGGATATATTTACACCGGGGAGCTGTTTTTT. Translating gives CASSQDEGTGGYIYTGELFF.

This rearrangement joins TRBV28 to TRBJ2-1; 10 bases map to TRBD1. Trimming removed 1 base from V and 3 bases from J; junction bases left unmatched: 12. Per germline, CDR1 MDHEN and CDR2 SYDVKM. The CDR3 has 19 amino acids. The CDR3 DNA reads TGTGCCAGCAGTTTATCGGGGATTCTGGGGACAGGGGTCTACAATGAGCAGTTCTTC. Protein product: CASSLSGILGTGVYNEQFF.

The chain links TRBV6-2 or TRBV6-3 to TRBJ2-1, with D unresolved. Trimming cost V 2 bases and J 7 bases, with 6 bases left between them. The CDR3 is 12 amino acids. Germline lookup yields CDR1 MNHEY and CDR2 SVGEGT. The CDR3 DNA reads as TGTGCCAGCAGTTACGTAGAGAATGAGCAGTTCTTC. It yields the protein CASSYVENEQFF.

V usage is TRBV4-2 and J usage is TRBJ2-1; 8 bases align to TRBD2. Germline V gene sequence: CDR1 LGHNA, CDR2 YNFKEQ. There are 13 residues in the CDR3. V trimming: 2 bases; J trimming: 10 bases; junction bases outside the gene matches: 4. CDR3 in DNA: TGTGCCAGCAGCCAATTAGCGGGGCAAGAGCAGTTCTTC. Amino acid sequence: CASSQLAGQEQFF.

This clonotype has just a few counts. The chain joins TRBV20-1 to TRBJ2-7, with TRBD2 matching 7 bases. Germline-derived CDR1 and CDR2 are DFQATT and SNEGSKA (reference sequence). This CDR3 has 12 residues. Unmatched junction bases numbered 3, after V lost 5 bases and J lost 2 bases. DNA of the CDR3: TGCAGTGCTCCTAGCGGCCCCTACGAGCAGTACTTC. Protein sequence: CSAPSGPYEQYF.

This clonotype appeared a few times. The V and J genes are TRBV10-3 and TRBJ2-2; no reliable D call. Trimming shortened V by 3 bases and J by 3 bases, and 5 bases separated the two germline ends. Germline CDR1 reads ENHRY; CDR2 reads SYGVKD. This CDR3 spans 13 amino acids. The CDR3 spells CAISEVDTGELFF. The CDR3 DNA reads TGTGCCATCAGTGAAGTCGACACCGGGGAGCTGTTTTTT.

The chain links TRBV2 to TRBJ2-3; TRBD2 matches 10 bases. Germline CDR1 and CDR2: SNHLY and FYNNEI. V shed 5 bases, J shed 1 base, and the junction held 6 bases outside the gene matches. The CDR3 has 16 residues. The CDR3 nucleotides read TGTGCCAGCAGTATGACTAGCGGGTTGGGCACAGATACGCAGTATTTT. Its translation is CASSMTSGLGTDTQYF.

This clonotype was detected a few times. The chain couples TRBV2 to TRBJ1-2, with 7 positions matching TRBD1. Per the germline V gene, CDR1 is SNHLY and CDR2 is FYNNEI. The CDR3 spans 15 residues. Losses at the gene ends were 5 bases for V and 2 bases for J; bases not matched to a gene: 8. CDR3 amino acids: CASSPVRQGNYGYTF. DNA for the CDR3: TGTGCCAGCAGTCCTGTAAGACAGGGAAACTATGGCTACACCTTC.

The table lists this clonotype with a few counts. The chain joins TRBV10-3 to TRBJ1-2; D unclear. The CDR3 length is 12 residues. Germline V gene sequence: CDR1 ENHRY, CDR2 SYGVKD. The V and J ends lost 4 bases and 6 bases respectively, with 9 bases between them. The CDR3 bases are TGTGCCATCAGTGCTTGGTTGGATGGCTACACCTTC. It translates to CAISAWLDGYTF.

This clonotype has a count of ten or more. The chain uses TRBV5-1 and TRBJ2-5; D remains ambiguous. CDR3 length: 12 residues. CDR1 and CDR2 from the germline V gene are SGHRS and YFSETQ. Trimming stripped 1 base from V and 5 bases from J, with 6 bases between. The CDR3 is CASSLPGETQYF. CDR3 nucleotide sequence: TGCGCCAGCAGCTTGCCCGGGGAGACCCAGTACTTC.

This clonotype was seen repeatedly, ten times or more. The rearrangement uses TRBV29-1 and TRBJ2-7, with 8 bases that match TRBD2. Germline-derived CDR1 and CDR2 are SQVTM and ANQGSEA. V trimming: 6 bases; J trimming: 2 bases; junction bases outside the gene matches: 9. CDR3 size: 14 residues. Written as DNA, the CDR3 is TGCAGCGTCCCCGGCCGGGGGGGGACCTACGAGCAGTACTTC. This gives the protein CSVPGRGGTYEQYF.

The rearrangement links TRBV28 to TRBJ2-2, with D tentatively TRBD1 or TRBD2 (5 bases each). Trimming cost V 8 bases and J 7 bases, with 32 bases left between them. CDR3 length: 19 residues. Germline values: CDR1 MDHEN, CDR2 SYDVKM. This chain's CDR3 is CASGYSIVPLRDELGELFF. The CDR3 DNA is TGTGCCAGCGGATACTCCATCGTACCTCTTAGGGACGAGCTCGGGGAGCTGTTTTTT.

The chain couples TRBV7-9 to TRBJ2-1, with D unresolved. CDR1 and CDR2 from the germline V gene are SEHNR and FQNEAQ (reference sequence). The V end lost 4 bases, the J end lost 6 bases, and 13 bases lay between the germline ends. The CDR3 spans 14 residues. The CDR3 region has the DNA TGTGCCAGCAGCTCTCGAGCCCTTAGCAATGAGCAGTTCTTC. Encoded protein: CASSSRALSNEQFF. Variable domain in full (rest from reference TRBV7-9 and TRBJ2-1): DTGVSQNPRHKITKRGQNVTFRCDPISEHNRLYWYRQTLGQGPEFLTYFQNEAQLEKSRLLSDRFSAERPKGSFSTLEIQRTEQGDSAMYLCASSSRALSNEQFFGPGTRLTVL.

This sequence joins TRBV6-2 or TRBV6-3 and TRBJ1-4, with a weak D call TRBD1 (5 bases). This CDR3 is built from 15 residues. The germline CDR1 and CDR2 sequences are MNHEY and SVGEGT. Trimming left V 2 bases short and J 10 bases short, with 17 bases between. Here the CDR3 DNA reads TGTGCCAGCAGTTACCAAGGGGATAATGAACGAAAACTGTTTTTT. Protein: CASSYQGDNERKLFF.

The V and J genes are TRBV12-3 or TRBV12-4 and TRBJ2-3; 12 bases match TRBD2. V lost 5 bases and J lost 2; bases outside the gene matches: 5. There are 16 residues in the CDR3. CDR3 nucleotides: TGTGCCAGCAGTGCCGGACTAGCGGGGTCCACAGATACGCAGTATTTT. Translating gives CASSAGLAGSTDTQYF.

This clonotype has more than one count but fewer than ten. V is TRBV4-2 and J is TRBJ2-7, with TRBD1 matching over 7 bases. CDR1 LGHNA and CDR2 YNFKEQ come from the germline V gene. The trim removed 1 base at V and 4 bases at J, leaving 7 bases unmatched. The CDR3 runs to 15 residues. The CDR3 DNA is TGTGCCAGCAGCCAAGCCGGGACAGTAAATTACGAGCAGTACTTC. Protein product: CASSQAGTVNYEQYF.

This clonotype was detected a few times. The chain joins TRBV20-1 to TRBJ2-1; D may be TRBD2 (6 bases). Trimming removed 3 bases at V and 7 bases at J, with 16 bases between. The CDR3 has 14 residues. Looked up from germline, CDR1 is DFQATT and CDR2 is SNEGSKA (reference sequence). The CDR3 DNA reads TGCAGTGCTAGTTCGGGGGTAATAGGTAATGAGCAGTTCTTC. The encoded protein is CSASSGVIGNEQFF.

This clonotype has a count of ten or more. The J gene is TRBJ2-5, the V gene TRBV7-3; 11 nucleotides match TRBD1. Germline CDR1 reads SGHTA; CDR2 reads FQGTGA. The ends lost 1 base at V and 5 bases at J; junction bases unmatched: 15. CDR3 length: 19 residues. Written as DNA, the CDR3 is TGTGCCAGCAGCTTAAAGGGAATCGGACAGGGGGCGTTTGGGGAGACCCAGTACTTC. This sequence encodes CASSLKGIGQGAFGETQYF.

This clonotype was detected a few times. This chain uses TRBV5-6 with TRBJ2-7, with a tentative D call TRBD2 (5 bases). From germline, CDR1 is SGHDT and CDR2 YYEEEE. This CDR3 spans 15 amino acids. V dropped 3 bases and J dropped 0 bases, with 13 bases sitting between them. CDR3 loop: CASSYPSRSSYEQYF. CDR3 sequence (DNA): TGTGCCAGCAGCTACCCTAGCAGAAGCTCCTACGAGCAGTACTTC.

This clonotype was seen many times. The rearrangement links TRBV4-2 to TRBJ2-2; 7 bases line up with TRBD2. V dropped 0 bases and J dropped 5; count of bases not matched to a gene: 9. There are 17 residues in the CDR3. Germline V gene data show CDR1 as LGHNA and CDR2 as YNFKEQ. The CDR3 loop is CASSQDRLAEPTGELFF. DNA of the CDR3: TGTGCCAGCAGCCAAGACAGGCTAGCGGAGCCTACCGGGGAGCTGTTTTTT.

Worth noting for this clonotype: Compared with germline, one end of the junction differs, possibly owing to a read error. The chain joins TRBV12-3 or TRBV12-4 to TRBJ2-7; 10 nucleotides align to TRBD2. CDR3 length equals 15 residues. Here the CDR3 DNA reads TGTGCCAGCAGTTTAGGAGCGGGAGGGGAGGCCGAGCAGTGCTTC. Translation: CASSLGAGGEAEQCF.

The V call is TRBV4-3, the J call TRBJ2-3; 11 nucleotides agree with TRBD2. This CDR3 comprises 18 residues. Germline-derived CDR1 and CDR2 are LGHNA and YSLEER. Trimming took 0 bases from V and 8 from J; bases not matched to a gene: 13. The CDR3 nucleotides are TGCGCCAGCAGCCAAGATGCCGGAATAGCGGGAGGGCGAGGTACGCAGTATTTT. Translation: CASSQDAGIAGGRGTQYF.

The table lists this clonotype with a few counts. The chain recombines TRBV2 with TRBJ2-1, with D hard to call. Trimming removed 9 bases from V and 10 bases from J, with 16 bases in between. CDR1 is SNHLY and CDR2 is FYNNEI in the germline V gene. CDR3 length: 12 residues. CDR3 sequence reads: CASAIMGSEQFF. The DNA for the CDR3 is TGTGCCAGTGCGATTATGGGGTCCGAGCAGTTCTTC.